A selection of T cell receptor beta chains follows, all from one sample in a study of T cell responses to AZD1222 COVID-19 vaccine. Repertoires were generated with immunoSEQ multiplex PCR, while TCRdb's copy carries only in-frame clones and drops some. The table lists 140,000 to 150,000 clones, approximately 89% of them singletons. Sequenced here: peripheral blood, sampled 28 days after the second AZD1222 dose. These receptor sequences come from an adult who received the AZD1222 COVID-19 vaccine. Each CDR3 is given with its conserved first and last residue. Fields, in order: V gene, J gene, clone size, D gene, CDR3 protein, CDR3 DNA. A D gene is named only where the DNA matches it firmly. Expanded clones get a size class; other rows say once, few or many, or leave the size out.

V gene: TRBV24-1; J gene: TRBJ1-5; clone size: once; D gene: TRBD1; CDR3 protein: CATSDLPGQGSNQPQHF; CDR3 DNA: TGTGCCACCAGTGATTTGCCGGGACAGGGAAGCAATCAGCCCCAGCATTTT
V gene: TRBV28; J gene: TRBJ1-2; clone size: .; D gene: .; CDR3 protein: CASSPGGREDGYTF; CDR3 DNA: TGTGCCAGCAGTCCAGGCGGCAGGGAAGATGGCTACACCTTC
V gene: TRBV27; J gene: TRBJ2-1; clone size: .; D gene: .; CDR3 protein: CANIGGGPTYNEQFF; CDR3 DNA: TGTGCAAACATCGGCGGAGGGCCTACCTACAATGAGCAGTTCTTC
V gene: TRBV28; J gene: TRBJ2-7; clone size: .; D gene: .; CDR3 protein: CASSDFLSYEQYF; CDR3 DNA: TGTGCCAGCAGTGACTTCCTCTCCTACGAGCAGTACTTC
V gene: TRBV7-9; J gene: TRBJ1-6; clone size: .; D gene: TRBD1; CDR3 protein: CASSLVGQRDSPLHF; CDR3 DNA: TGTGCCAGCAGCTTAGTGGGACAGCGGGATTCACCCCTCCACTTT
V gene: TRBV5-1; J gene: TRBJ2-5; clone size: .; D gene: .; CDR3 protein: CASSLEGFTRETQYF; CDR3 DNA: TGCGCCAGCAGCTTGGAAGGCTTTACCCGAGAGACCCAGTACTTC
V gene: TRBV10-3; J gene: TRBJ2-7; clone size: once; D gene: TRBD1; CDR3 protein: CATTGQGIHEQYF; CDR3 DNA: TGTGCCACCACGGGACAGGGGATCCACGAGCAGTACTTC
V gene: TRBV6-1; J gene: TRBJ1-1; clone size: .; D gene: TRBD1; CDR3 protein: CASSDTYRGPGTEAFF; CDR3 DNA: TGTGCCAGCAGTGACACCTACAGGGGGCCGGGCACTGAAGCTTTCTTT
V gene: TRBV6-2/TRBV6-3; J gene: TRBJ1-5; clone size: .; D gene: .; CDR3 protein: CASSSRDGVDQPQHF; CDR3 DNA: TGTGCCAGCAGTTCCCGAGACGGAGTTGATCAGCCCCAGCATTTT
V gene: TRBV19; J gene: TRBJ2-2; clone size: .; D gene: TRBD2; CDR3 protein: CATDSGRRGTGELFF; CDR3 DNA: TGTGCCACGGATAGCGGGAGAAGAGGCACCGGGGAGCTGTTTTTT
V gene: TRBV25-1; J gene: TRBJ1-2; clone size: .; D gene: TRBD1; CDR3 protein: CASSDYRTGNGYTF; CDR3 DNA: TGTGCCAGCAGTGATTACCGGACAGGGAATGGCTACACCTTC
V gene: TRBV9; J gene: TRBJ2-2; clone size: .; D gene: TRBD2; CDR3 protein: CASSVGGGLYTGELFF; CDR3 DNA: TGTGCCAGCAGCGTAGGTGGGGGACTATACACCGGGGAGCTGTTTTTT
V gene: TRBV6-5; J gene: TRBJ2-1; clone size: .; D gene: TRBD1; CDR3 protein: CASSYQGAMLF; CDR3 DNA: TGTGCCAGCAGTTATCAGGGGGCGATGCTCTTC
V gene: TRBV3-1/TRBV3-2; J gene: TRBJ1-3; clone size: .; D gene: .; CDR3 protein: CASSQVLYSGNTIYF; CDR3 DNA: TGTGCCAGCAGCCAAGTTCTGTACTCTGGAAACACCATATATTTT
V gene: TRBV4-1; J gene: TRBJ1-5; clone size: .; D gene: TRBD1; CDR3 protein: CASSLGQGDQPQHF; CDR3 DNA: TGCGCCAGCAGCCTAGGACAGGGTGATCAGCCCCAGCATTTT
V gene: TRBV19; J gene: TRBJ2-3; clone size: .; D gene: .; CDR3 protein: CASSLGPGSTDTQYF; CDR3 DNA: TGTGCCAGTAGTTTAGGTCCAGGGTCGACAGATACGCAGTATTTT